The 21 T cell receptor beta chains below all came from one sample that was sequenced in a study of early T cells in non-severe SARS-CoV-2 infection. Using its own MiXCR run on the 5' RACE reads, TCRdb lists one record per CDR3 protein. The sample has about 60,000 distinct CDR3 sequences; around 6% are singletons. Material: whole blood. Receptor source: an adult who was a healthcare worker with PCR-confirmed SARS-CoV-2 infection or an uninfected control (not recorded which).

This clonotype was counted a few times. This sequence joins TRBV29-1 and TRBJ2-6; D gene uncertain. The germline V and J ends were trimmed by 6 bases and 3 bases, with 12 bases remaining between them. Germline V gene data show CDR1 as SQVTM and CDR2 as ANQGSEA. This CDR3 is built from 14 residues. The CDR3 reads CSVGLGVGANVLTF. The CDR3 bases are TGCAGCGTCGGCCTGGGCGTTGGGGCCAACGTCCTGACTTTC.

There are many counts of this clonotype. This chain uses TRBV12-3 or TRBV12-4 with TRBJ1-2, with D possibly TRBD1 on 5 matching bases. The V and J ends lost 1 base and 7 bases respectively, with 19 bases between them. This CDR3 is 16 amino acids long. DNA for the CDR3: TGTGCCAGCAGTTTAGGAGGGGTTGGCAGGGTTGGTGGCTACACCTTC. Protein: CASSLGGVGRVGGYTF.

This chain uses TRBV5-6 with TRBJ2-7; tentative D call: TRBD2 (7 bases). The CDR3 has 15 residues. Germline V gives CDR1 SGHDT, CDR2 YYEEEE. V was clipped by 4 bases and J by 5 bases, with 19 bases between them. In DNA, the CDR3 is TGTGCCAGCAGCCCAGGACTAGGGGGGTCCCACGAGCAGTACTTC. The encoded protein is CASSPGLGGSHEQYF.

This clonotype was detected ten times or more. V is TRBV6-5 and J is TRBJ2-1; 13 bases are a match to TRBD2. Germline trimming cut 4 bases from V and 0 bases from J; bases unmatched to any gene: 3. From germline, CDR1 is MNHEY and CDR2 SVGAGI. The CDR3 sequence is 17 residues long. Here the CDR3 DNA reads TGTGCCAGCAGTTCGGGACTAGCGGGGAGCTCCTACAATGAGCAGTTCTTC. It encodes CASSSGLAGSSYNEQFF.

The table lists this clonotype with many counts. The chain couples TRBV12-3 or TRBV12-4 to TRBJ2-7; D perhaps matches TRBD2 (5 bases). Trimming left V 5 bases short and J 4 bases short, with 15 bases between. The CDR3 contains 14 residues. The CDR3 sequence is CASSPTRDTYEQYF. The CDR3 DNA follows: TGTGCCAGCAGTCCCACACGGGATACGTACGAGCAGTACTTC.

This clonotype turned up a few times. The genes are TRBV20-1 and TRBJ1-5; 7 bases line up with TRBD1. CDR1 is DFQATT and CDR2 is SNEGSKA in the germline V gene (reference sequence). The CDR3 runs to 13 residues. V shed 6 bases, J shed 4 bases, and the junction held 6 bases outside the gene matches. The CDR3 is CSAPRGPNQPQHF. The CDR3 region has the DNA TGCAGTGCCCCAAGGGGGCCTAATCAGCCCCAGCATTTT.

This clonotype was seen repeatedly, ten times or more. The chain links TRBV6-2 or TRBV6-3 to TRBJ1-5; the D is unclear. Germline loops: CDR1 MNHEY, CDR2 SVGEGT. This CDR3 has 14 residues. Trimming pared 6 bases from V and 5 bases from J, leaving 14 bases between. In DNA, the CDR3 is TGTGCCAGCAGCTTTATACCCCTCGATCAGCCCCAGCATTTT. Its protein is CASSFIPLDQPQHF.

This clonotype appeared a few times. The rearrangement links TRBV19 to TRBJ2-1; TRBD2 is a possible D gene (6 bases). Germline V lookup: CDR1 LNHDA, CDR2 SQIVND (reference sequence). The CDR3 runs to 15 residues. V shed 6 bases and J shed 4 bases, with 16 bases lying between them. The CDR3 here is CASRNRPAGYNEQFF. CDR3 coding DNA: TGTGCCAGTAGGAACAGACCAGCGGGTTACAATGAGCAGTTCTTC.

As regards this clonotype: This may arise from a read error, as a much more abundant clone is one base away. The rearrangement joins TRBV7-9 to TRBJ2-7, with a tentative D call TRBD2 (5 bases). Germline lookup yields CDR1 SEHNR and CDR2 FQNEAQ (reference sequence). The CDR3 has 16 residues. CDR3 loop: CASSPLMLAVTYEQNF. DNA for the CDR3: TGTGCCAGCAGCCCTCTGATGCTAGCTGTCACCTACGAGCAGAACTTC.

This clonotype showed up many times. The chain couples TRBV6-1 to TRBJ1-1, with a weak D call TRBD1 (5 bases). The CDR3 extends over 14 amino acids. Trimming cost V 6 bases and J 9 bases, with 20 bases left between them. The germline V gene has CDR1 MNHNS and CDR2 SASEGT. The CDR3 region is CASSSGRVADKAFF. The DNA of the CDR3 is TGTGCCAGCAGCAGCGGAAGAGTGGCGGACAAAGCTTTCTTT.

This clonotype was observed at least ten times. CDR3 residues: CASSPGLADPWRYEQYF. For the CDR3, the DNA is TGTGCCAGCTCACCAGGACTAGCAGATCCTTGGAGATACGAGCAGTACTTC. V is TRBV18 and J is TRBJ2-7, with 8 bases matching TRBD2. From germline, CDR1 is KGHSH and CDR2 LQKENI. The CDR3 consists of 17 residues. The V gene end was trimmed by 2 bases and the J gene end by 4 bases; junction bases not matched to a gene: 13.

This clonotype occurred many times. The rearrangement links TRBV5-6 to TRBJ2-7; no definite D call. Germline V CDR1 and CDR2: SGHDT, YYEEEE. The germline V and J ends were trimmed by 2 bases and 2 bases, with 5 bases remaining between them. This CDR3 comprises 12 residues. This CDR3 is CASSFQTYEQYF. The CDR3 coding sequence is TGTGCCAGCAGCTTTCAAACCTACGAGCAGTACTTC.

This clonotype was counted only a few times. This CDR3 is CASSQGRLSKNIQYF. The CDR3 DNA follows: TGCGCCAGCAGCCAAGGACGTTTGAGCAAAAACATTCAGTACTTC. The V gene is TRBV4-1, the J gene TRBJ2-4; D gene ambiguous. Germline CDR1 MGHRA, CDR2 YSYEKL. The CDR3 loop spans 15 amino acids. Deletions cut 1 base from V and 3 bases from J, with 10 bases between.

This clonotype was counted between two and nine times. This chain connects TRBV14 to TRBJ1-6; D remains ambiguous. This CDR3 has 15 amino acids. Trimming left V 1 base short and J 8 bases short, with 12 bases between. Germline lookup yields CDR1 SGHDN and CDR2 FVKESK. The CDR3 DNA follows: TGTGCCAGCAGCCAAGCTTTGGGCGGGTATTCACCCCTCCACTTT. Amino acids: CASSQALGGYSPLHF.

On this clonotype: A read error is possible here, since a much larger clone lies one base away. This sequence joins TRBV6-6 and TRBJ2-5; the D gene is possibly TRBD2 (6 bases). V gave up 5 bases and J gave up 5 bases, with 12 bases separating them. The CDR3 contains 13 residues. Germline loops: CDR1 MNHNY, CDR2 SVGAGI (reference sequence). This CDR3 reads CASSPWGRETQYF. CDR3 nucleotide sequence: TGTGCCAGCAGTCCCTGGGGGAGGGAGACCCAGTACTTC.

This clonotype was recorded many times. This chain links TRBV12-3 or TRBV12-4 with TRBJ1-1; the D is unclear. The CDR3 is made up of 12 amino acids. V shed 2 bases and J shed 8 bases, with 9 bases lying between them. The CDR3 region is CASSLLGLEAFF. The CDR3 bases are TGTGCCAGCAGTTTACTAGGGTTGGAAGCTTTCTTT.

This clonotype was seen ten or more times. The V call is TRBV6-2 or TRBV6-3, the J call TRBJ2-7; TRBD1 might be the D (5 bases). There are 12 residues in the CDR3. Germline V gene lookup returns CDR1 MNHEY and CDR2 SVGEGT. Trimming pared 3 bases from V and 5 bases from J, leaving 8 bases between. CDR3 in amino acids: CASSYAGNEQYF. In nucleotides, the CDR3 is TGTGCCAGCAGTTATGCAGGGAACGAGCAGTACTTC.

This clonotype was observed many times. The chain recombines TRBV7-2 with TRBJ1-1; D possibly corresponds to TRBD1 (6 bases). The CDR3 covers 17 residues. CDR1 and CDR2 from the germline V gene are SGHTA and FQGNSA. The V and J ends lost 0 bases and 6 bases respectively, with 20 bases between them. CDR3 sequence: CASSLAVTRGAHAEAFF. CDR3 DNA: TGTGCCAGCAGCTTAGCGGTTACGCGGGGGGCGCACGCTGAAGCTTTCTTT. Using reference TRBV7-2 and TRBJ1-1 for the parts outside the CDR3, the full variable domain is GAGVSQSPSNKVTEKGKDVELRCDPISGHTALYWYRQSLGQGLEFLIYFQGNSAPDKSGLPSDRFSAERTGGSVSTLTIQRTQQEDSAVYLCASSLAVTRGAHAEAFFGQGTRLTVV.

The chain uses TRBV27 and TRBJ2-1; D is possibly TRBD1 (7 bases). Trimming cost V 7 bases and J 9 bases, with 16 bases left between them. Germline CDR1 reads MNHEY; CDR2 reads SMNVEV (reference sequence). This CDR3 comprises 13 residues. This CDR3 reads CASTRRGAGEQFF. In DNA, the CDR3 is TGTGCCAGCACCCGCAGGGGGGCAGGTGAGCAGTTCTTC.

The V gene is TRBV19, the J gene TRBJ2-1; TRBD2 agrees at 12 bases. V lost 3 bases to trimming and J lost 7 bases; unmatched junction nucleotides: 7. The CDR3 is made up of 16 amino acids. CDR1 LNHDA and CDR2 SQIVND come from the germline V gene (reference sequence). The CDR3 DNA sequence: TGTGCCAGTAGTATCTTGACTAGCGGGAGCAGAAATGAGCAGTTCTTC. Protein sequence: CASSILTSGSRNEQFF.

This clonotype was seen a few times. This chain uses TRBV20-1 with TRBJ2-1, with 15 positions matching TRBD2. V lost 6 bases and J lost 11; bases outside the gene matches: 5. Germline loops: CDR1 DFQATT, CDR2 SNEGSKA (reference sequence). This CDR3 region has 13 residues. CDR3 bases: TGCAGTGCAAAGGGACTAGCGGGAGGCCAGCAGTTCTTC. This gives the protein CSAKGLAGGQQFF.